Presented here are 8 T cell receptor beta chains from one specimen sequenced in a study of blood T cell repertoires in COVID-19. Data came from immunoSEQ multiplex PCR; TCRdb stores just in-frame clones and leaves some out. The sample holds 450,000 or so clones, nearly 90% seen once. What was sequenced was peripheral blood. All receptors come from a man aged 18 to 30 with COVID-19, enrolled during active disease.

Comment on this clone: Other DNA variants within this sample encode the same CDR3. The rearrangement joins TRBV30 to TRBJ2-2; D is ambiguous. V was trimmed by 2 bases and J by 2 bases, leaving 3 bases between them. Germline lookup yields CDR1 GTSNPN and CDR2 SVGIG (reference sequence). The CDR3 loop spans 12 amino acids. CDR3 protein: CAWSLNTGELFF. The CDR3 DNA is TGTGCCTGGAGTCTAAACACCGGGGAGCTGTTTTTT.

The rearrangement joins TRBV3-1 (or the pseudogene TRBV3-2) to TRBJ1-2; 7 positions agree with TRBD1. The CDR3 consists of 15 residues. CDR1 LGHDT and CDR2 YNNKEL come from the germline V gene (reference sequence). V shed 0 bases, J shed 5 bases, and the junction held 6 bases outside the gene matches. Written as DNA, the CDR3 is TGTGCCAGCAGCCAAGACACAGGGGCTCTATATGGCTACACCTTC. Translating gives CASSQDTGALYGYTF.

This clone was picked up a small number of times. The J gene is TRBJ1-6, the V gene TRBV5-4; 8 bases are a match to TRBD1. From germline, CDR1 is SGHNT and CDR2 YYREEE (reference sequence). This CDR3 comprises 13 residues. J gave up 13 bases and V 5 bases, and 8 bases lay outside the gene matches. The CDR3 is CASSPGQGWPLHF. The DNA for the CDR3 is TGTGCCAGCAGTCCAGGACAGGGCTGGCCCCTCCACTTT.

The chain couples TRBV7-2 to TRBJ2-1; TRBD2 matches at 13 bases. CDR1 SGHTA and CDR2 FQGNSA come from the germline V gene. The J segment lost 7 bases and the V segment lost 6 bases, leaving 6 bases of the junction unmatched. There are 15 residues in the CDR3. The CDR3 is CASSTTSGGRNEQFF. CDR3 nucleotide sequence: TGTGCCAGCAGTACGACTAGCGGGGGGAGGAATGAGCAGTTCTTC.

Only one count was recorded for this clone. The CDR3 sequence is CASSSQGRNYGYTF. In DNA, the CDR3 is TGCGCCAGCAGTTCACAGGGGCGTAACTATGGCTACACCTTC. The chain carries TRBV23-1 and TRBJ1-2, with 7 nucleotides matching TRBD1. TRBV23-1 is recorded as an ORF, its role being uncertain. CDR3 length: 14 amino acids. V lost 5 bases and J lost 1; bases outside the gene matches: 4.

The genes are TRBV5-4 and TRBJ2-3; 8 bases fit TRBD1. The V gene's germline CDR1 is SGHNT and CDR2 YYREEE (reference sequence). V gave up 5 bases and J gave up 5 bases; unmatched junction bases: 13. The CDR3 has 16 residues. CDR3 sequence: CASRGLGQEVEDTQYF. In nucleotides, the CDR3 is TGTGCCAGCAGAGGCTTGGGACAGGAGGTTGAAGATACGCAGTATTTT.

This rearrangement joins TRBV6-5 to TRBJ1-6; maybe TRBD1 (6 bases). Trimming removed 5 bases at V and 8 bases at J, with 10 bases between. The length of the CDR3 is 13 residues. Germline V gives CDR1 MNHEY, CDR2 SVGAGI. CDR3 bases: TGTGCCAGCAGTATCCGGACAGATTCACCCCTCCACTTT. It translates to CASSIRTDSPLHF.

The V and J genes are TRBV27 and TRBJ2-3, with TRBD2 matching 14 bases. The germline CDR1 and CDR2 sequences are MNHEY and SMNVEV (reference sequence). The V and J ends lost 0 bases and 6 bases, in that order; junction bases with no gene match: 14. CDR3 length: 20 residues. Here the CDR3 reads CASSLSPPRLAGGPQDTQYF. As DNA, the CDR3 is TGTGCCAGCAGTTTATCCCCACCAAGACTAGCGGGGGGGCCCCAGGATACGCAGTATTTT.